Each of the 32 T cell receptor beta chains below was sequenced from the same sample in a study of CD8 T cells in Susac syndrome. The authors reverse transcribed about 0.5 to 1 ug RNA with random hexamers. TCRdb used MiXCR to reprocess the immunoSEQ multiplex PCR reads, holding one entry per CDR3 protein. The sample holds about 200,000 distinct CDR3 sequences, approximately 95% seen once. Sequenced: CD4+ T cells from PBMCs. The receptors come from a human donor with multiple sclerosis.

The chain uses TRBV27 and TRBJ1-2; possibly TRBD1 for D (5 bases). CDR1 is MNHEY, CDR2 SMNVEV, per germline (reference sequence). The CDR3 is 14 amino acids. Deletions cut 5 bases from V and 3 bases from J, with 13 bases between. The CDR3 sequence is CASSPFGQDYGYTF. The CDR3 DNA reads TGTGCCAGCAGTCCCTTCGGACAAGACTATGGCTACACCTTC.

The V and J genes are TRBV29-1 and TRBJ1-2; 10 bases are shared with TRBD1. This CDR3 comprises 15 residues. Germline values: CDR1 SQVTM, CDR2 ANQGSEA. V trimming: 7 bases; J trimming: 4 bases; junction bases outside the gene matches: 12. The CDR3 sequence: CSADQGTGVAYGYTF. The CDR3 DNA is TGCAGCGCCGATCAAGGGACAGGGGTTGCCTATGGCTACACCTTC.

The rearrangement links TRBV3-1 to TRBJ1-2, with 8 bases identical to TRBD1. The CDR3 is 15 residues long. Germline V gives CDR1 LGHDT, CDR2 YNNKEL (reference sequence). The V segment lost 2 bases and the J segment 3 bases; nucleotides outside the gene matches: 5. CDR3: CASSQRTGWYYGYTF. CDR3 nucleotide sequence: TGTGCCAGCAGCCAAAGGACAGGGTGGTACTATGGCTACACCTTC.

V is TRBV9 and J is TRBJ2-7; D call uncertain. Germline V gene data show CDR1 as SGDLS and CDR2 as YYNGEE. This CDR3 is 13 amino acids long. Trimming took 3 bases from V and 7 from J, leaving 14 bases between them. The CDR3 loop reads CASSADTGREQYF. CDR3 nucleotide sequence: TGTGCCAGCAGCGCCGACACCGGTCGGGAGCAGTACTTC.

This clonotype was seen only once. The genes are TRBV12-3 or TRBV12-4 and TRBJ1-6; D is unclear. This CDR3 has 14 residues. V was trimmed by 5 bases and J by 5 bases, leaving 10 bases between them. The CDR3 is CASSQGGDNSPLHF. As DNA, the CDR3 is TGTGCCAGCAGTCAAGGCGGGGATAATTCACCCCTCCACTTT.

V and J are TRBV20-1 and TRBJ2-5, with 11 bases identical to TRBD2. CDR3 size: 15 residues. Germline V gives CDR1 DFQATT, CDR2 SNEGSKA (reference sequence). V dropped 3 bases and J dropped 2; count of bases not matched to a gene: 5. The CDR3 DNA reads TGCAGTGCTAGCCCAACTAGCGGGGGACAAGAGACCCAGTACTTC. Amino acid sequence: CSASPTSGGQETQYF.

In this sample, this clonotype turned up once. CDR3 sequence reads: CSAREGVRENEQFF. The CDR3 bases are TGCAGTGCTAGAGAGGGGGTCAGGGAAAATGAGCAGTTCTTC. The V gene is TRBV20-1, the J gene TRBJ2-1, with D possibly being TRBD1 or TRBD2 (5 bases each). The V end was cut by 0 bases, the J end by 7 bases, with 13 bases between. The CDR3 is 14 residues long. Germline CDR1 and CDR2: DFQATT and SNEGSKA (reference sequence).

The CDR3 sequence: CSAPPGRGETQYF. In nucleotides, the CDR3 is TGCAGTGCTCCTCCGGGTAGGGGCGAGACCCAGTACTTC. This chain joins TRBV20-1 and TRBJ2-5, with D tentatively TRBD1 (5 bases). V lost 5 bases, J lost 5 bases, and 15 bases lay in between. This CDR3 region has 13 residues. Germline values: CDR1 DFQATT, CDR2 SNEGSKA (reference sequence).

V gene TRBV6-6 combines with J gene TRBJ2-3; 9 bases agree with TRBD2. Trimming removed 6 bases from V and 1 base from J; junction bases left unmatched: 8. The CDR3 covers 16 residues. Germline V gives CDR1 MNHNY, CDR2 SVGAGI (reference sequence). The CDR3 region has the DNA TGTGCCAGCAGATTGAGCGGGGGGCGTGGCACAGATACGCAGTATTTT. Amino acid sequence: CASRLSGGRGTDTQYF.

This clonotype was seen just once. The V gene is TRBV10-3, the J gene TRBJ2-3; D is unresolved. This CDR3 is 15 amino acids long. V shed 0 bases and J shed 6 bases, with 13 bases lying between them. Germline lookup yields CDR1 ENHRY and CDR2 SYGVKD. The CDR3 coding sequence is TGTGCCATCAGTGAGTCGAGTAATAGCAGGGATACGCAGTATTTT. As protein: CAISESSNSRDTQYF.

The V call is TRBV30, the J call TRBJ2-3; no clear D. Germline loops: CDR1 GTSNPN, CDR2 SVGIG (reference sequence). CDR3 length equals 11 residues. The ends were cut back, 5 bases at V and 4 bases at J, with 7 bases in the middle. Here the CDR3 reads CAWLMADTQYF. Here the CDR3 DNA reads TGTGCCTGGCTGATGGCAGATACGCAGTATTTT.

The J gene is TRBJ2-3, the V gene TRBV11-2; unclear D gene. Germline V gene lookup returns CDR1 SGHAT and CDR2 FQNNGV. The V gene lost 5 bases and the J gene lost 4 bases, with 16 bases spanning the gap. This CDR3 comprises 15 residues. This chain's CDR3 is CASSVRVLRPDTQYF. As DNA, the CDR3 is TGTGCCAGCAGCGTAAGGGTCTTGAGGCCAGATACGCAGTATTTT. The full variable domain, its missing parts supplied by reference TRBV11-2 and TRBJ2-3, is EAGVAQSPRYKIIEKRQSVAFWCNPISGHATLYWYQQILGQGPKLLIQFQNNGVVDDSQLPKDRFSAERLKGVDSTLKIQPAKLEDSAVYLCASSVRVLRPDTQYFGPGTRLTVL.

The chain couples TRBV23-1 to TRBJ2-7; a weak D match, TRBD1 (5 bases). TRBV23-1 is flagged as an ORF with uncertain function. The CDR3 is 15 residues long. V lost 3 bases and J 4 bases, leaving 16 bases between the germline ends. The CDR3 protein is CASSQGPTIDYEQYF. CDR3 nucleotides: TGCGCCAGCAGTCAGGGGCCCACCATTGATTACGAGCAGTACTTC.

V gene TRBV12-5 combines with J gene TRBJ1-2, with a tentative D call TRBD1 (5 bases). The CDR3 is made up of 13 amino acids. V lost 5 bases and J lost 3, with 10 bases in between. Germline V CDR1 and CDR2: LGHNT, FRNRAP. CDR3 in DNA: TGTGCTAGTGGTCCCGGGACCTACTATGGCTACACCTTC. Translation gives CASGPGTYYGYTF.

This rearrangement joins TRBV19 to TRBJ2-5, with 8 positions matching TRBD1. CDR1 is LNHDA and CDR2 is SQIVND in the germline V gene (reference sequence). The ends lost 7 bases at V and 5 bases at J; junction bases unmatched: 9. This CDR3 spans 14 amino acids. CDR3 nucleotides: TGTGCCAGTAAACAAAGACAGGGGACGGAGACCCAGTACTTC. Translation gives CASKQRQGTETQYF.

V is TRBV6-5 and J is TRBJ2-7; D perhaps matches TRBD1 (5 bases). CDR3 length: 15 residues. CDR1 is MNHEY and CDR2 is SVGAGI in the germline V gene. V dropped 0 bases and J dropped 2 bases, with 11 bases sitting between them. The CDR3 coding sequence is TGTGCCAGCAGTTACTCGACGGACACCCCCTACGAGCAGTACTTC. It specifies CASSYSTDTPYEQYF.

The chain combines TRBV6-5 with TRBJ2-7; 11 nucleotides match TRBD2. With 4 bases clipped from V and 7 bases from J, the junction kept 9 bases outside the gene matches. Germline V CDR1 and CDR2: MNHEY, SVGAGI. This CDR3 region has 15 residues. The DNA of the CDR3 is TGTGCCAGCAGTTCCAATAGCGGGGGGGTTAGGGAGCAGTACGTC. It specifies CASSSNSGGVREQYV.

The V gene is TRBV20-1, the J gene TRBJ2-3, with a tentative D call TRBD2 (6 bases). V lost 5 bases and J lost 3, with 18 bases in between. Germline V gene lookup returns CDR1 DFQATT and CDR2 SNEGSKA (reference sequence). The CDR3 has 15 amino acids. Here the CDR3 DNA reads TGCAGTGCTCCGAAGGCCCAGGAGGGGACAGATACGCAGTATTTT. This codes for CSAPKAQEGTDTQYF.

The V gene is TRBV20-1, the J gene TRBJ1-1; D is uncertain. Between the trimmed V and J ends, which lost 2 bases and 3 bases, there was a span of 13 bases. There are 14 residues in the CDR3. Germline CDR1 and CDR2: DFQATT and SNEGSKA (reference sequence). CDR3 nucleotides: TGCAGTGCTAGATTGATCGATAGGGACACTGAAGCTTTCTTT. Its translation: CSARLIDRDTEAFF.

The rearrangement links TRBV30 to TRBJ2-3; weak D call: TRBD2 (5 bases). V dropped 4 bases and J dropped 2 bases, with 10 bases sitting between them. Looked up from germline, CDR1 is GTSNPN and CDR2 is SVGIG (reference sequence). The CDR3 is made up of 13 amino acids. The CDR3 coding sequence is TGTGCCTGGATCTCGGGGTTCACAGATACGCAGTATTTT. Encoded protein: CAWISGFTDTQYF.

This chain uses TRBV28 with TRBJ1-1; 7 bases are a match to TRBD1. There are 12 residues in the CDR3. Germline CDR1 is MDHEN and CDR2 is SYDVKM. With 5 bases clipped from V and 10 bases from J, the junction kept 7 bases outside the gene matches. The CDR3 DNA reads as TGTGCCAGCAGTCACCGACAGGGAGGAGCTTTCTTT. Its translation is CASSHRQGGAFF.

A few counts support this clonotype. The chain has TRBV18 and TRBJ2-3, with D possibly being TRBD2 (5 bases). The V end lost 8 bases, the J end lost 6 bases, and 9 bases lay between the germline ends. This CDR3 has 11 amino acids. Germline CDR1 is KGHSH and CDR2 is LQKENI. The CDR3 DNA reads as TGTGCCAGCAGCCCGGGGGATACGCAGTATTTT. It yields the protein CASSPGDTQYF.

This sequence joins TRBV5-1 and TRBJ2-3; no clear D. The CDR3 is 16 amino acids. The V gene lost 3 bases and the J gene lost 1 base, with 15 bases spanning the gap. Per the germline V gene, CDR1 is SGHRS and CDR2 is YFSETQ. In DNA form, the CDR3 reads TGCGCCAGCAGCTCGAGTATGACGCTGGGCACAGATACGCAGTATTTT. It codes for CASSSSMTLGTDTQYF.

The rearrangement joins TRBV7-9 to TRBJ2-7; no firm D call. Trimming removed 1 base from V and 6 bases from J, with 4 bases in between. The CDR3 runs to 11 residues. Germline CDR1 reads SEHNR; CDR2 reads FQNEAQ (reference sequence). The CDR3 nucleotides are TGTGCCAGCAGCTTAGACGGCGAGCAGTACTTC. It translates to CASSLDGEQYF.

The chain couples TRBV6-5 to TRBJ1-1; possible D gene TRBD1, 5 bases. The CDR3 covers 13 residues. V was cut by 2 bases and J by 4 bases, with 8 bases left in between. The germline V gene encodes CDR1 MNHEY and CDR2 SVGAGI. The CDR3 sequence is CASSYPGATEAFF. Written as DNA, the CDR3 is TGTGCCAGCAGTTACCCCGGGGCCACTGAAGCTTTCTTT.

The chain links TRBV20-1 to TRBJ2-7, with TRBD2 identical over 9 bases. The CDR3 is 15 residues long. Losses at the gene ends were 1 base for V and 2 bases for J; bases not matched to a gene: 6. Germline V CDR1 and CDR2: DFQATT, SNEGSKA (reference sequence). CDR3 nucleotide sequence: TGCAGTGCTAGAGGGAAAGCGGGGGGAACCTACGAGCAGTACTTC. Translation gives CSARGKAGGTYEQYF.

The chain couples TRBV12-3 or TRBV12-4 to TRBJ1-4; D is uncertain. Trimming left V 3 bases short and J 3 bases short, with 14 bases between. The length of the CDR3 is 16 residues. DNA of the CDR3: TGTGCCAGCAGTTTCGGGTCAAGGTCGGCTAATGAAAAACTGTTTTTT. Translated, it gives CASSFGSRSANEKLFF.

The chain couples TRBV7-9 to TRBJ2-3; D not certain. This CDR3 is built from 16 residues. The germline CDR1 and CDR2 sequences are SEHNR and FQNEAQ (reference sequence). V was trimmed by 6 bases and J by 0 bases, leaving 16 bases between them. CDR3 in DNA: TGTGCCAGCAGTTCAAACCGCGGAGCTAGCACAGATACGCAGTATTTT. It encodes CASSSNRGASTDTQYF.

The chain combines TRBV7-2 with TRBJ2-7; D possibly matches TRBD1 or TRBD2 (5 bases each). Germline CDR1 SGHTA, CDR2 FQGNSA. The V and J ends lost 7 bases and 5 bases respectively, with 12 bases between them. The CDR3 totals 12 residues. The CDR3 region has the DNA TGTGCCAGCAACGGATCGGGACACGAGCAGTACGTC. Its protein product is CASNGSGHEQYV.

The chain recombines TRBV30 with TRBJ1-5; D uncertain. This CDR3 has 16 amino acids. V was shortened by 3 bases and J by 3 bases, with 18 bases between the two germline ends. Germline V lookup: CDR1 GTSNPN, CDR2 SVGIG (reference sequence). In DNA form, the CDR3 reads TGTGCCTGGAGGGAGTGGAGGGCGACACTCAATCAGCCCCAGCATTTT. Translation: CAWREWRATLNQPQHF.

The chain recombines TRBV7-9 with TRBJ1-2; possible D gene TRBD1, 6 bases. This CDR3 is built from 13 residues. CDR1 SEHNR and CDR2 FQNEAQ come from the germline V gene (reference sequence). Trimming pared 5 bases from V and 7 bases from J, leaving 14 bases between. In nucleotides, the CDR3 is TGTGCCAGCAGCCCAACAGGGCCCGGTGGCTACACCTTC. This sequence encodes CASSPTGPGGYTF.

The chain couples TRBV29-1 to TRBJ1-2; 9 bases align to TRBD1. Trimming removed 6 bases from V and 4 bases from J; junction bases left unmatched: 9. The CDR3 spans 14 residues. CDR1 and CDR2 from the germline V gene are SQVTM and ANQGSEA. The CDR3 loop is CSVKGQGDSYGYTF. Written as DNA, the CDR3 is TGCAGCGTAAAGGGACAGGGTGATTCCTATGGCTACACCTTC.